The sequence of this T cell receptor beta chain was determined in a study of T cell responses to AZD1222 COVID-19 vaccine (TCRdb year 2021). Context from the whole study: A total of around 240 trial participants underwent TCR sequencing, of whom 200 to 220 received two doses of AZD1222 and about 25 received two doses of the MenACWY control vaccine. Trial participants were enrolled by age into 18-55, 56-69 and 70-plus year subgroups, with 148, 28 and 57 TCR-sequenced participants respectively.

The CDR3 starts with the cysteine, ends with the phenylalanine, and has 18 residues. Only the CDR3 portion is preserved as DNA: 54 bases, with reading frame beginning at the first base. Here V drops 1 base and J drops 0 bases, and the junction holds 10 bases not matched to any gene. In the germline V gene, CDR1 corresponds to SGDLS and CDR2 to YYNGEE. Study-wide conclusions, independent of this receptor: Reportedly, close to half of the unique spike-specific TCRs recognized epitopes lying outside the regions that are mutated in the B.1.351 and B.1.1.7 variants. After two AZD1222 doses, both the breadth and the depth of spike-specific TCRs were significantly higher than at day 0 and than in MenACWY recipients. Participants were mostly white British and included more females than males, and it was suggested by the authors that clonal diversity may have been underestimated. CD4 TCRs associated with the vaccine covered the entire spike protein, and the dominant responses were in regions 160-218 and 743-854. Only six AZD1222 recipients were SARS-CoV-2 seropositive at baseline, limiting conclusions about previously exposed vaccinees. No day 14 peak-response samples were available, so repertoires were characterized only after the peak T cell response. In the small 56-69-year group, the increase in depth fell short of significance, most likely because of low power.

In regard to this clone: What this receptor recognizes is not known. No much larger clone exists at a distance of one base, and base qualities are not known.

The CDR3 regions of human TCRbeta chains were analyzed by immunosequencing. On the study's bioinformatics: TCRs in the repertoires were compared against a reference library of SARS-CoV-2-specific TCRs that had been generated with the MIRA antigen-specificity platform. Breadth meant the fraction of unique TCRs that were SARS-CoV-2-associated, whereas depth meant the fraction of total T cells that were SARS-CoV-2-associated. Using the MIRA data, each spike-specific TCR was mapped to the spike region that the TCR reacts to and placed in a CD4 or CD8 class. Log10-transformed breadth and depth values were compared by one-way ANOVA with Sidak's multiple comparisons tests. As stored in TCRdb, this immuneACCESS dataset retains in-frame rearrangements with V and J assigned. A fraction of the clones does not appear; measured against another copy, unresolved V genes explain less than half of the discrepancy, and the remainder lacks a known reason. That table gives V, J and clone size, and the DNA gave D and trimming. The sample table shows under 200,000 clones, and more than 80% are seen once. The ten largest clonotypes hold 3.6% of the sample.

The time point label for this specimen denotes: about 28 days (+/-7) after the second vaccine dose. The treatment or condition label of this sample denotes: meningococcal conjugate vaccine given as trial control. Vaccinee samples came from UK trials COV001 and COV002, including a single-blind randomized controlled phase 2/3 trial of AZD1222 (ChAdOx1 nCoV-19) in healthy adults. For TCRbeta chain sequencing, PBMC samples were collected from trial participants at day 0 and at day 28 after the second dose. The chain links TRBV9 with TRBJ1-3; the junction holds 7 bases that match TRBD1. The specimen was peripheral blood, collected 28 days after the second dose of the MenACWY control vaccine. The sequence came from an adult who received the MenACWY meningococcal vaccine as a control. The CDR3 region: CASSVQGVPSLSGNTIYF. The DNA sequence follows: TGTGCCAGCAGCGTACAGGGGGTTCCTTCGCTCTCTGGAAACACCATATATTTT.